This entry lists 25 T cell receptor beta chains sequenced from one sample in a study of T cells of healthy individuals. TCRdb redid the calling of the 5' RACE reads with MiXCR, one entry per CDR3 protein. The repertoire includes nearly 100,000 distinct CDR3 sequences, under 20% of them detected once, and under 7.5% sits in the top ten. These receptor sequences come from a human donor in good health.

Comment on this clonotype: This may stem from a read error, because a much larger clone lies one nucleotide away. V is TRBV7-6 and J is TRBJ2-1; 8 bases align to TRBD2. From germline, CDR1 is SGHVS and CDR2 FNYEAQ. CDR3 size: 14 residues. The CDR3 loop reads CANSRQAGDHEQFF. As DNA, the CDR3 is TGTGCCAACAGCAGACAAGCGGGAGACCATGAGCAGTTCTTC. The entire variable domain, with the rest obtained from reference TRBV7-6 and TRBJ2-1, is as follows: GAGVSQSPRYKVTKRGQDVALRCDPISGHVSLYWYRQALGQGPEFLTYFNYEAQQDKSGLPNDRFSAERPEGSISTLTIQRTEQRDSAMYRCANSRQAGDHEQFFGPGTRLTVL.

The chain joins TRBV4-2 to TRBJ1-3; TRBD1 matches 9 bases. The ends lost 4 bases at V and 9 bases at J; junction bases unmatched: 10. CDR3 length equals 15 residues. CDR1 and CDR2 (germline): LGHNA, YNFKEQ. CDR3 in DNA: TGTGCCAGCAGCCCATCGGGACAGGGCTTACGCACCATATATTTT. Translation: CASSPSGQGLRTIYF.

This clonotype was found a few times. This rearrangement joins TRBV28 to TRBJ2-7; no reliable D call. The germline gives CDR1 MDHEN, CDR2 SYDVKM. The CDR3 has 12 residues. Trimming pared 5 bases from V and 8 bases from J, leaving 13 bases between. The CDR3 coding sequence is TGTGCCAGCAGTCCAACTACTACGAAGCAGTACTTC. It yields the protein CASSPTTTKQYF.

The chain links TRBV2 to TRBJ2-3; a possible D gene is TRBD2 (5 bases). The germline CDR1 and CDR2 sequences are SNHLY and FYNNEI. CDR3 length equals 14 residues. Between the trimmed V and J ends, which lost 11 bases and 4 bases, there was a span of 19 bases. CDR3 DNA: TGTGCCTGGCGGGTAACCCAATCCTCAGATACGCAGTATTTT. This gives the protein CAWRVTQSSDTQYF.

This rearrangement joins TRBV12-3 or TRBV12-4 to TRBJ2-7; TRBD2 matches at 13 bases. V lost 6 bases, J lost 4 bases, and 9 bases stayed unmatched. This CDR3 is built from 16 residues. CDR3 DNA: TGTGCCAGCAGGCGCATGGGGACTAGCGGGATATACGAGCAGTACTTC. The encoded protein is CASRRMGTSGIYEQYF.

This chain joins TRBV5-4 and TRBJ2-1, with D perhaps being TRBD1 or TRBD2 (5 bases each). The length of the CDR3 is 14 residues. Germline assignment: CDR1 SGHNT and CDR2 YYREEE (reference sequence). With 5 bases removed from V and 3 bases from J, the gap between germline ends came to 12 bases. The CDR3 DNA reads as TGTGCCAGCAGGGCCGGGACGATCTACAATGAGCAGTTCTTC. As protein: CASRAGTIYNEQFF.

The chain employs TRBV14 and TRBJ2-5, with D perhaps TRBD2 (6 bases). The V end was cut by 5 bases, the J end by 5 bases, with 24 bases between. Germline V gene data show CDR1 as SGHDN and CDR2 as FVKESK. The CDR3 totals 17 residues. DNA for the CDR3: TGTGCCAGCAGCACGCACCGGGACTTCGGGGCGTACGAGACCCAGTACTTC. This codes for CASSTHRDFGAYETQYF.

This clonotype was seen repeatedly, ten times or more. The V gene is TRBV9, the J gene TRBJ2-1, with TRBD2 as a possible D gene (6 bases). Germline-derived CDR1 and CDR2 are SGDLS and YYNGEE. V shed 0 bases and J shed 2 bases, with 9 bases lying between them. The CDR3 spans 15 residues. DNA for the CDR3: TGTGCCAGCAGCGTAGGGGGGGACGCCTACAATGAGCAGTTCTTC. Translated, it gives CASSVGGDAYNEQFF.

The rearrangement joins TRBV20-1 to TRBJ2-7, with a possible D match to TRBD2 (6 bases). Per germline, CDR1 DFQATT and CDR2 SNEGSKA (reference sequence). The CDR3 has 14 amino acids. The V and J ends lost 0 bases and 6 bases respectively, with 15 bases between them. CDR3 residues: CSARDPALAGEQYF. The CDR3, as DNA: TGCAGTGCTAGAGATCCGGCACTAGCAGGCGAGCAGTACTTC.

The chain is built from TRBV12-3 or TRBV12-4 and TRBJ1-4; D unclear. This CDR3 has 12 amino acids. V was cut by 1 base and J by 10 bases, with 7 bases left in between. The chain's CDR3 is CASSLEVTKLFF. DNA of the CDR3: TGTGCCAGCAGTTTAGAAGTAACAAAACTGTTTTTT.

V and J are TRBV7-2 and TRBJ2-2; the D is unclear. This CDR3 spans 16 amino acids. CDR1 and CDR2 from the germline V gene are SGHTA and FQGNSA. The V gene lost 3 bases and the J gene lost 1 base, with 12 bases spanning the gap. The chain's CDR3 is CASSFLGFQNTGELFF. The CDR3 coding sequence is TGTGCCAGCAGCTTCTTAGGGTTCCAGAACACCGGGGAGCTGTTTTTT.

The chain carries TRBV6-2 or TRBV6-3 and TRBJ2-3, with 11 bases matching TRBD1. Germline loops: CDR1 MNHEY, CDR2 SVGEGT. The V segment lost 5 bases and the J segment 4 bases; nucleotides outside the gene matches: 5. This CDR3 region has 15 residues. The CDR3 DNA is TGTGCCAGCAGTCCGGGACAGGGGGGCGCAGATACGCAGTATTTT. Amino acid sequence: CASSPGQGGADTQYF.

This clonotype came up many times. The J gene is TRBJ2-1, the V gene TRBV7-3; D gene ambiguous. V dropped 2 bases and J dropped 5 bases, with 7 bases sitting between them. Germline V gives CDR1 SGHTA, CDR2 FQGTGA. The CDR3 runs to 13 residues. The chain's CDR3 is CASSLGQNNEQFF. The CDR3 nucleotides are TGTGCCAGCAGCTTAGGCCAAAACAATGAGCAGTTCTTC.

This clonotype was detected a few times. V usage is TRBV29-1 and J usage is TRBJ2-7, with TRBD1 identical over 8 bases. The CDR3 contains 12 residues. From germline, CDR1 is SQVTM and CDR2 ANQGSEA. Trimming cost V 7 bases and J 2 bases; bases outside gene matches: 4. The CDR3 spells CSAGQGTYEQYF. The CDR3 DNA sequence: TGCAGCGCCGGACAGGGAACCTACGAGCAGTACTTC.

The chain joins TRBV7-9 to TRBJ2-1; 10 bases are shared with TRBD2. V dropped 5 bases and J dropped 0; count of bases not matched to a gene: 7. CDR1 SEHNR and CDR2 FQNEAQ come from the germline V gene (reference sequence). This CDR3 has 17 residues. CDR3 residues: CASSQRQREGSYNEQFF. CDR3 DNA sequence: TGTGCCAGCAGCCAAAGACAGCGGGAGGGCTCCTACAATGAGCAGTTCTTC.

The chain carries TRBV2 and TRBJ1-6, with TRBD1 matching over 9 bases. Germline V gene data show CDR1 as SNHLY and CDR2 as FYNNEI. CDR3 length: 14 residues. Trimming took 10 bases from V and 9 from J; bases not matched to a gene: 10. The CDR3 nucleotides are TGTGCCACGCCTACTGGGACAGGGACTTCACCCCTCCACTTT. Encoded protein: CATPTGTGTSPLHF.

This clonotype turned up a few times. This rearrangement joins TRBV4-1 to TRBJ2-7; D might be TRBD1 (6 bases). This CDR3 has 14 amino acids. Germline CDR1 is MGHRA and CDR2 is YSYEKL. The V and J ends lost 1 base and 3 bases respectively, with 10 bases between them. The CDR3 loop is CASSQGAGVYEQYF. Here the CDR3 DNA reads TGCGCCAGCAGCCAAGGTGCAGGGGTCTACGAGCAGTACTTC.

The chain combines TRBV20-1 with TRBJ2-5; D is unresolved. Between the trimmed V and J ends, which lost 2 bases and 5 bases, there was a span of 9 bases. Germline loops: CDR1 DFQATT, CDR2 SNEGSKA (reference sequence). This CDR3 comprises 12 residues. CDR3 sequence reads: CSARSPTETQYF. Written as DNA, the CDR3 is TGCAGTGCTAGATCACCCACGGAGACCCAGTACTTC.

This clonotype showed up just a few times. This CDR3 reads CASREGLRDEQYF. In DNA form, the CDR3 reads TGTGCCAGCAGGGAGGGACTACGCGACGAGCAGTACTTC. The chain has TRBV28 and TRBJ2-7; 7 positions match TRBD2. Germline loops: CDR1 MDHEN, CDR2 SYDVKM. V trimming: 6 bases; J trimming: 5 bases; junction bases outside the gene matches: 7. This CDR3 contains 13 residues.

The V call is TRBV7-6, the J call TRBJ2-1; TRBD2 matches 9 bases. V gave up 1 base and J gave up 7 bases; unmatched junction bases: 2. The CDR3 totals 14 residues. The germline V gene encodes CDR1 SGHVS and CDR2 FNYEAQ. CDR3 sequence reads: CASSLGGGGNEQFF. The CDR3 region has the DNA TGTGCCAGCAGCTTAGGCGGGGGGGGAAATGAGCAGTTCTTC.

The table lists this clonotype with a few counts. This rearrangement joins TRBV27 to TRBJ2-5, with D unresolved. Germline V gene sequence: CDR1 MNHEY, CDR2 SMNVEV (reference sequence). This CDR3 region has 14 residues. Trimming pared 2 bases from V and 5 bases from J, leaving 12 bases between. CDR3 protein: CASSLVAPSETQYF. The CDR3 coding sequence is TGTGCCAGCAGTTTAGTTGCTCCGTCGGAGACCCAGTACTTC.

The rearrangement uses TRBV28 and TRBJ2-2; the D gene is possibly TRBD1 (5 bases). The CDR3 has 14 amino acids. Germline lookup yields CDR1 MDHEN and CDR2 SYDVKM. The V end was cut by 2 bases, the J end by 3 bases, with 7 bases between. CDR3 DNA: TGTGCCAGCAGTTTAGGGGCGGACACCGGGGAGCTGTTTTTT. It translates to CASSLGADTGELFF.

The J gene is TRBJ1-1, the V gene TRBV29-1, with D unclear. CDR3 size: 11 residues. The germline V gene has CDR1 SQVTM and CDR2 ANQGSEA. V dropped 5 bases and J dropped 2 bases, with 6 bases sitting between them. For the CDR3, the DNA is TGCAGCGTTAATGTAAACACTGAAGCTTTCTTT. This translates into CSVNVNTEAFF.

The chain has TRBV7-2 and TRBJ1-2; D is unclear. CDR1 is SGHTA and CDR2 is FQGNSA in the germline V gene. This CDR3 region has 15 residues. Trimming removed 5 bases at V and 7 bases at J, with 20 bases between. In DNA, the CDR3 is TGTGCCAGCAGCCCACCCTTCTTGGGGTCGAGTGGCTACACCTTC. Translating gives CASSPPFLGSSGYTF.

This clonotype was recorded many times. The chain links TRBV6-5 to TRBJ2-7, with 9 bases fitting TRBD1. Germline CDR1 reads MNHEY; CDR2 reads SVGAGI. The V segment lost 5 bases and the J segment 2 bases; nucleotides outside the gene matches: 7. CDR3 length: 15 residues. The CDR3, as DNA: TGTGCCAGCAGTCCCTCTGGACAGGGGCCCTACGAGCAGTACTTC. Its protein product is CASSPSGQGPYEQYF.